The rows below give T cell receptor beta chains drawn from one sample of a study of blood T cell repertoires in COVID-19. Using immunoSEQ multiplex PCR, the repertoire was profiled, and TCRdb retains in-frame clones only, with some absent. The sample holds a few hundred thousand clones, around 90% seen once. The sequencing input was PBMCs or T cells enriched from blood (not recorded which). The receptors stem from a man aged 30-40 years who had recovered from COVID-19. CDR3s include the opening cysteine and the closing phenylalanine or tryptophan. The D gene is left open where the match is weak.

V gene	J gene	D gene	CDR3 protein
TRBV4-2	TRBJ2-2	NA	CASSQVLELASTGELFF
TRBV4-2	TRBJ2-4	TRBD2	CASSQRGGLAENIQYF
TRBV9	TRBJ1-1	TRBD1	CASGGQGNTEAFF
TRBV7-9	TRBJ1-3	NA	CASSTEGGSLGNTIYF
TRBV2	TRBJ2-3	TRBD1	CASSEARRTGSTDTQYF
TRBV1	TRBJ1-4	NA	CTSSPVGPTNEKLFF
TRBV6-5	TRBJ1-2	NA	CASTSRGTDNYGYTF
TRBV15	TRBJ1-6	NA	CATSRVWGGDQRSPLHF
TRBV7-9	TRBJ1-2	TRBD1	CASSQGTGGYGYTF
TRBV18	TRBJ2-1	TRBD1	CASSTRQGYNEQFF
TRBV5-1	TRBJ2-3	NA	CASSSRLTNTDTQYF
TRBV7-2	TRBJ1-2	TRBD1	CASSPDRGQGYTF
TRBV28	TRBJ1-6	TRBD1	CASKRTGVSPLHF
TRBV2	TRBJ2-1	TRBD2	CASSDAGTSGGALPHNEQFF
TRBV4-2	TRBJ2-2	NA	CASSQGRLQSMNTGELFF
TRBV28	TRBJ2-7	NA	CASSRYRDTSYEQYF
TRBV11-2	TRBJ1-1	NA	CASSLVPVNTEAFF
TRBV5-1	TRBJ2-2	NA	CASSLTGGELFF
TRBV24-1	TRBJ2-3	NA	CATSDQGQFTDTQYF
TRBV29-1	TRBJ2-7	TRBD1	CSVVPQGANEQYF
TRBV7-3	TRBJ2-5	TRBD1	CASSRQGAIQETQYF
TRBV5-1	TRBJ2-7	NA	CASSLEGEGLEQYF
TRBV15	TRBJ1-1	NA	CATSRDMGSTEAFF
TRBV7-9	TRBJ2-2	TRBD2	CASSLPSGGTGELFF
TRBV2	TRBJ1-4	TRBD1	CASRRTGINEKLFF
TRBV18	TRBJ2-7	TRBD1	CASSPRLTGSSEQYF
TRBV11-2	TRBJ1-6	TRBD1	CASSTRQGGLSPLHF
TRBV5-1	TRBJ1-1	NA	CASSPRTDLNTEAFF
TRBV3-1/TRBV3-2	TRBJ2-1	TRBD2	CASTLSGEQFF
TRBV28	TRBJ1-5	NA	CASQGRGQPQHF
TRBV29-1	TRBJ1-3	NA	CSGLLGNTIYF
TRBV19	TRBJ1-2	NA	CASSENTGAGYTF
TRBV11-3	TRBJ2-1	NA	CASSLESGKQFF
TRBV2	TRBJ2-5	NA	CASSEGRQETQYF
TRBV2	TRBJ1-6	NA	CASSEALRRGGPHSPLHF
TRBV19	TRBJ1-6	NA	CASSIQGNSYNSPLHF
TRBV5-6	TRBJ1-6	NA	CASSLVAVTPLHF
TRBV27	TRBJ2-1	NA	CASTILGAGNEQFF
TRBV7-9	TRBJ1-5	TRBD1	CASSVSTGGGQPQHF
TRBV6-5	TRBJ1-6	NA	CASMRYSYNSPLHF
TRBV27	TRBJ2-4	NA	CASIRSRGFSKNIQYF
TRBV11-2	TRBJ2-7	NA	CASSLVRGRSYEQYF
TRBV10-3	TRBJ1-4	TRBD1	CAIRGGQGNEKLFF
TRBV5-5	TRBJ2-4	NA	CASSLVQQENIQYF
TRBV11-2	TRBJ1-2	TRBD1	CASSPQGGYGYTF
TRBV5-5	TRBJ2-5	NA	CASSPEVKNTRYQETQYF
TRBV4-1	TRBJ2-2	NA	CASRDILTGKGNTGELFF
TRBV12-3/TRBV12-4	TRBJ2-7	TRBD1	CASSLSGGEQYF
TRBV6-5	TRBJ1-4	NA	CASRGGGEKLFF
TRBV19	TRBJ2-3	TRBD1	CASNHPGTASTDTQYF
TRBV5-1	TRBJ1-1	TRBD1	CASSLDRGGTEAFF